The 27 T cell receptor beta chains reported below all come from one sample, sequenced in a study of response to subunit inactivated influenza vaccine. TCRdb re-analysed the RT-PCR reads in MiXCR, keeping a single row per CDR3 protein. The sample yields about 500,000 distinct CDR3 sequences, approximately 13% seen once. Sequenced here: PBMCs from blood, sampled roughly 48 days after vaccination. All receptors come from a man between 50 and 59 years old who received an inactivated influenza vaccine.

The V and J genes are TRBV10-3 and TRBJ2-1; 9 bases map to TRBD2. V lost 3 bases and J lost 8; bases outside the gene matches: 5. This CDR3 is built from 14 residues. The germline V gene has CDR1 ENHRY and CDR2 SYGVKD. For the CDR3, the DNA is TGTGCCATCAGTGATTGGCGGGAGGGCGATGAGCAGTTCTTC. Encoded protein: CAISDWREGDEQFF.

V and J are TRBV7-2 and TRBJ2-7; D perhaps matches TRBD2 (6 bases). The CDR3 has 14 amino acids. V shed 4 bases and J shed 8 bases, with 18 bases lying between them. The V gene's germline CDR1 is SGHTA and CDR2 FQGNSA. The CDR3 DNA reads TGTGCCAGCAGCTCCCGGGACGGCGGCGGGAAGCAGTACTTC. Translation: CASSSRDGGGKQYF. Filled out from reference TRBV7-2 and TRBJ2-7, the complete variable domain reads GAGVSQSPSNKVTEKGKDVELRCDPISGHTALYWYRQSLGQGLEFLIYFQGNSAPDKSGLPSDRFSAERTGGSVSTLTIQRTQQEDSAVYLCASSSRDGGGKQYFGPGTRLTVT.

CDR3: CASSTNRGLSGNTIYF. CDR3 coding DNA: TGTGCCAGCAGCACTAACAGGGGACTCTCTGGAAACACCATATATTTT. The chain has TRBV7-2 and TRBJ1-3; 7 bases are a match to TRBD1. Germline values: CDR1 SGHTA, CDR2 FQGNSA. V gave up 5 bases and J gave up 0 bases; unmatched junction bases: 7. The CDR3 contains 16 residues. Full variable domain (missing parts from reference TRBV7-2 and TRBJ1-3): GAGVSQSPSNKVTEKGKDVELRCDPISGHTALYWYRQSLGQGLEFLIYFQGNSAPDKSGLPSDRFSAERTGGSVSTLTIQRTQQEDSAVYLCASSTNRGLSGNTIYFGEGSWLTVV.

In this sample, this clonotype turned up a few times. This chain uses TRBV20-1 with TRBJ2-7; no definite D call. The V end was cut by 0 bases, the J end by 3 bases, with 9 bases between. Germline lookup yields CDR1 DFQATT and CDR2 SNEGSKA (reference sequence). CDR3 length: 13 residues. The CDR3 protein is CSARDPRNYEQYF. The CDR3 nucleotides are TGCAGTGCTAGAGATCCCAGGAACTACGAGCAGTACTTC.

With respect to this clonotype: One end of the junction fails to match germline, which may point to a read error. The chain combines TRBV20-1 with TRBJ2-7, with D possibly being TRBD2 (6 bases). Germline V gene data show CDR1 as DFQATT and CDR2 as SNEGSKA (reference sequence). There are 16 residues in the CDR3. The CDR3 loop reads CCARDQFGGNAYEQYF. DNA of the CDR3: TGCTGTGCTAGAGATCAGTTCGGGGGAAACGCGTACGAGCAGTACTTC.

The chain employs TRBV4-1 and TRBJ2-1; a possible D gene is TRBD2 (5 bases). There are 16 residues in the CDR3. The germline V and J ends were trimmed by 4 bases and 7 bases, with 20 bases remaining between them. Germline V gives CDR1 MGHRA, CDR2 YSYEKL. The chain's CDR3 is CASSPTYAERGNEQFF. For the CDR3, the DNA is TGCGCCAGCAGCCCCACCTACGCGGAGCGAGGGAATGAGCAGTTCTTC.

V usage is TRBV20-1 and J usage is TRBJ2-1; D might be TRBD2 (7 bases). This CDR3 contains 14 residues. Germline CDR1 is DFQATT and CDR2 is SNEGSKA (reference sequence). Here the CDR3 DNA reads TGCAGCGCCTCGGAGGCGGGGGCATACAATGAGCAGTTCTTC. It is translated as CSASEAGAYNEQFF.

This clonotype was counted only a few times. The chain is built from TRBV6-2 or TRBV6-3 and TRBJ1-1, with a possible D match to TRBD1 (5 bases). Trimming stripped 2 bases from V and 3 bases from J, with 16 bases between. The CDR3 has 16 residues. CDR1 is MNHEY, CDR2 SVGEGT, per germline. Written as DNA, the CDR3 is TGTGCCAGCAGTTACCCTACGGGGGGTACGGACACTGAAGCTTTCTTT. Amino acid sequence: CASSYPTGGTDTEAFF.

This clonotype was observed a few times. The chain's CDR3 is CSARDQRLARSGYEQYF. CDR3 coding DNA: TGCAGTGCTAGAGATCAGCGACTAGCGAGATCAGGCTACGAGCAGTACTTC. The chain uses TRBV20-1 and TRBJ2-7; 8 bases align to TRBD2. The CDR3 is 17 residues long. J lost 3 bases, V lost 0 bases, and 13 bases had no gene match. In germline, CDR1 is DFQATT, CDR2 SNEGSKA (reference sequence).

This clonotype was counted at least ten times. The gene calls are TRBV12-3 or TRBV12-4 and TRBJ2-5; 12 bases align to TRBD1. V was pared by 7 bases and J by 3 bases, with 6 bases of the junction left unmatched. The CDR3 sequence is 15 residues long. The DNA for the CDR3 is TGTGCCAGCACTTCCGGGACAGGGGGCGAAGAGACCCAGTACTTC. Protein product: CASTSGTGGEETQYF.

This clonotype has a handful of counts. The chain has TRBV7-2 and TRBJ1-2; TRBD1 is a possible D gene (5 bases). Germline V gene lookup returns CDR1 SGHTA and CDR2 FQGNSA. The germline V and J ends were trimmed by 5 bases and 7 bases, with 14 bases remaining between them. This CDR3 spans 13 amino acids. CDR3 protein: CASSPSGRGGYTF. CDR3 coding DNA: TGTGCCAGCAGCCCTAGTGGGAGGGGTGGCTACACCTTC.

There are a few counts of this clonotype. The rearrangement uses TRBV12-3 or TRBV12-4 and TRBJ2-5; 11 nucleotides match TRBD2. The CDR3 loop spans 16 amino acids. V shed 1 base and J 5 bases; nucleotides not matched to a gene: 6. The CDR3 protein is CASSLVGLADGETQYF. CDR3 coding DNA: TGTGCCAGCAGTTTAGTGGGACTAGCGGATGGGGAGACCCAGTACTTC.

This clonotype was recorded many times. V is TRBV12-3 or TRBV12-4 and J is TRBJ2-1, with D possibly TRBD2 on 8 matching bases. Trimming stripped 6 bases from V and 14 bases from J, with 26 bases between. The CDR3 extends over 15 amino acids. CDR3 residues: CASSSSGLAGRGEFF. In DNA, the CDR3 is TGTGCCAGCAGCTCCTCGGGGCTAGCGGGCAGGGGGGAGTTCTTC.

The gene calls are TRBV6-1 and TRBJ1-2; no clear D. There are 13 residues in the CDR3. V lost 1 base, J lost 2 bases, and 5 bases lay in between. Germline lookup yields CDR1 MNHNS and CDR2 SASEGT. CDR3 DNA: TGTGCCAGCAGTGAAGAACAGAACTATGGCTACACCTTC. Translating gives CASSEEQNYGYTF.

This clonotype was observed a few times. The chain carries TRBV4-3 and TRBJ2-7; 9 bases line up with TRBD2. This CDR3 has 17 residues. Germline values: CDR1 LGHNA, CDR2 YSLEER. V was clipped by 0 bases and J by 4 bases; unmatched bases: 10. The CDR3 loop reads CASSQDWFAGGHYEQYF. CDR3 DNA sequence: TGCGCCAGCAGCCAAGATTGGTTCGCGGGAGGGCATTACGAGCAGTACTTC.

The J gene is TRBJ2-1, the V gene TRBV20-1; the match to TRBD2 covers 8 bases. CDR1 and CDR2 (germline): DFQATT, SNEGSKA (reference sequence). Trimming at V came to 6 bases and at J to 9 bases, leaving 16 bases not matched to a gene. The CDR3 is made up of 15 amino acids. The CDR3 sequence: CSAPRDGGAMGEQFF. Written as DNA, the CDR3 is TGCAGTGCGCCCCGGGACGGGGGGGCCATGGGTGAGCAGTTCTTC.

This chain uses TRBV20-1 with TRBJ1-5, with D possibly being TRBD1 (6 bases). This CDR3 region has 14 residues. The V gene lost 4 bases and the J gene lost 0 bases, with 10 bases spanning the gap. Germline CDR1 DFQATT, CDR2 SNEGSKA (reference sequence). The CDR3: CSAIQGYSNQPQHF. The CDR3 DNA follows: TGCAGTGCTATACAGGGATATAGCAATCAGCCCCAGCATTTT.

This clonotype has just a few counts. The genes are TRBV5-8 and TRBJ2-7, with TRBD1 matching 7 bases. The CDR3 is 14 amino acids. CDR1 SGHTS and CDR2 YDEGEE come from the germline V gene. Losses at the gene ends were 3 bases for V and 2 bases for J; bases not matched to a gene: 5. CDR3 in DNA: TGTGCCAGCAGCTCGACAGGGTCACCCTACGAGCAGTACTTC. This encodes CASSSTGSPYEQYF.

The table lists this clonotype with a few counts. The rearrangement links TRBV10-3 to TRBJ2-7, with 12 bases fitting TRBD2. The germline V gene has CDR1 ENHRY and CDR2 SYGVKD. This CDR3 has 15 residues. V gave up 4 bases and J gave up 5 bases; unmatched junction bases: 6. CDR3 loop: CAISAASGRENEQYF. CDR3 nucleotide sequence: TGTGCCATCAGTGCGGCTAGCGGGAGGGAAAACGAGCAGTACTTC.

Only a few counts were recorded for this clonotype. The V call is TRBV28, the J call TRBJ2-5; a possible D gene is TRBD2 (5 bases). Germline lookup yields CDR1 MDHEN and CDR2 SYDVKM. V lost 10 bases, J lost 6 bases, and 21 bases lay in between. The CDR3 runs 14 residues. CDR3 residues: CATSAGVTGKTQYF. DNA for the CDR3: TGTGCCACTTCCGCCGGAGTGACGGGGAAGACCCAGTACTTC.

CDR3 sequence reads: CASSASWGLEETQYF. In nucleotides, the CDR3 is TGTGCCAGCAGTGCCTCTTGGGGACTAGAAGAGACCCAGTACTTC. The chain combines TRBV25-1 with TRBJ2-5; TRBD2 matches at 8 bases. The CDR3 covers 15 residues. V was clipped by 4 bases and J by 3 bases; unmatched bases: 7. The germline V gene has CDR1 MGHDK and CDR2 SYGVNS.

This chain links TRBV20-1 with TRBJ1-5; the match to TRBD1 covers 9 bases. The germline V gene encodes CDR1 DFQATT and CDR2 SNEGSKA (reference sequence). V was pared by 4 bases and J by 3 bases, with 10 bases of the junction left unmatched. The CDR3 runs 16 residues. In DNA form, the CDR3 reads TGCAGTGCTATTCCCTACCGGGACAGGGTCAATCAGCCCCAGCATTTT. The encoded protein is CSAIPYRDRVNQPQHF.

This clonotype was seen only a few times. The gene calls are TRBV24-1 and TRBJ2-7; D call uncertain. Trimming shortened V by 4 bases and J by 9 bases, and 18 bases separated the two germline ends. The CDR3 spans 14 residues. Germline V gene data show CDR1 as KGHDR and CDR2 as SFDVKD. The CDR3 nucleotides are TGTGCCACCAGTGACCTTGTCGGAGCCACGGGGCAGTACTTC. It encodes CATSDLVGATGQYF.

The table lists this clonotype with many counts. This sequence joins TRBV12-3 or TRBV12-4 and TRBJ2-6; no clear D gene. The CDR3 extends over 17 amino acids. V lost 8 bases and J lost 4, with 21 bases in between. The CDR3 DNA reads as TGTGCCAGCCAGGTCCGACGGTCCTCAGGCGGGGCCAACGTCCTGACTTTC. Amino acid sequence: CASQVRRSSGGANVLTF.

The chain employs TRBV7-9 and TRBJ1-6, with 7 bases that match TRBD1. In germline, CDR1 is SEHNR, CDR2 FQNEAQ (reference sequence). This CDR3 is built from 15 residues. V was clipped by 5 bases and J by 6 bases; unmatched bases: 7. The CDR3 sequence is CASSAAGTANSPLHF. The DNA for the CDR3 is TGTGCCAGCAGCGCGGCCGGGACAGCTAATTCACCCCTCCACTTT.

J is TRBJ2-3 and V is TRBV6-1; 12 bases align to TRBD1. The V segment lost 6 bases and the J segment 2 bases; nucleotides outside the gene matches: 3. CDR1 and CDR2 (germline): MNHNS, SASEGT. The CDR3 has 15 residues. The CDR3: CASSWGQGATDTQYF. CDR3 sequence (DNA): TGTGCCAGCAGCTGGGGACAGGGGGCCACAGATACGCAGTATTTT.

The V call is TRBV7-8, the J call TRBJ2-1, with D possibly being TRBD1 (6 bases). The CDR3 consists of 14 residues. Trimming removed 8 bases at V and 0 bases at J, with 11 bases between. Germline loops: CDR1 SGHVS, CDR2 FQNEAQ. CDR3 sequence (DNA): TGTGCCAGCGGGGGCTCCAGCTCCTACAATGAGCAGTTCTTC. It translates to CASGGSSSYNEQFF.